This T cell receptor (beta chain) comes out of a study of T-cell reconstitution after alpha-beta-depleted transplantation in children. This CDR3 contains 15 residues. Trimming at V came to 7 bases and at J to 4 bases, leaving 11 bases not matched to a gene. The germline V gene has CDR1 SGHRS and CDR2 YFSETQ. Preparation of the TCRbeta library involved a method that used unique molecular identifiers. TCRdb passed the PCR reads through MiXCR, listing each CDR3 protein once. The table lists some 280,000 distinct CDR3 sequences, around 9.6% of them singletons. This specimen consisted of PBMCs from the stem cell graft donor, obtained from the stem cell graft. The TCR originated in a human donor who donated a stem cell graft to a child with SCID. The V gene is TRBV5-1, the J gene TRBJ1-1; 9 bases fit TRBD1. The CDR3 coding sequence is TGCGCCAGCTGGAAACAGGGGGCGTCGGGCACTGAAGCTTTCTTT. This sequence encodes CASWKQGASGTEAFF.